This TCR beta chain was obtained from a study of blood T cell repertoires in COVID-19. The data were produced by immunoSEQ multiplex PCR, yet TCRdb's version contains in-frame clones alone and is incomplete. The sample comprises hundreds of thousands of clones, more than 70% of which are singletons, and 7% to 10% rests with the top ten. V lost 8 bases and J 2 bases, leaving 15 bases between the germline ends. The CDR3 contains 14 residues. Germline V CDR1 and CDR2: SEHNR, FQNEAQ (reference sequence). The sample taken for sequencing was peripheral blood. The sequence derives from a woman aged 50 to 65 with acute or convalescent COVID-19. The V call is TRBV7-9, the J call TRBJ2-5; TRBD1 is a possible D gene (6 bases). The CDR3 coding sequence is TGTGCCAGCGGGGAGAGGGGGAATCAAGAGACCCAGTACTTC. Translated: CASGERGNQETQYF.